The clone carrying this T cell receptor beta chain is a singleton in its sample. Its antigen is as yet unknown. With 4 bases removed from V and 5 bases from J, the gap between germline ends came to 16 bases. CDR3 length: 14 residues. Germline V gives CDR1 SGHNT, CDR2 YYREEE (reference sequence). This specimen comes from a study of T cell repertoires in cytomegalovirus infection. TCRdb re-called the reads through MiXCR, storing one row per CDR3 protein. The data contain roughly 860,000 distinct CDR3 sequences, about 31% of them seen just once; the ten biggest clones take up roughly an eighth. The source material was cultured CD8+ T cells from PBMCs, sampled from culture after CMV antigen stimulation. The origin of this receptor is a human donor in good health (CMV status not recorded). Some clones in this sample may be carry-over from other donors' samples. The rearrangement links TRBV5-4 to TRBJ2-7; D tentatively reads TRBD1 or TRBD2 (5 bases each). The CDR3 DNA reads TGTGCCAGCAGCCCCCGGGACCGAGGAGACGAGCAGTACTTC. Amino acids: CASSPRDRGDEQYF.